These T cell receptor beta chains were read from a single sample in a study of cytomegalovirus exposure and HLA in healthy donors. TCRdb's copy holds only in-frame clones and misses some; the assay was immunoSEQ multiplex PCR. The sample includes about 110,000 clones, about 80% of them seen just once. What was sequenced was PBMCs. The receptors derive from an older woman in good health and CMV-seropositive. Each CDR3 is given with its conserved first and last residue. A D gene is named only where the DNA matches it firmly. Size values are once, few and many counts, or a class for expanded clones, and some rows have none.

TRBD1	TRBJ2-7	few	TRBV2	CASRLQGPSYEQYF	TGTGCCAGTAGATTACAGGGGCCCTCCTACGAGCAGTACTTC
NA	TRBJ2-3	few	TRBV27	CASSPDSTDTQYF	TGTGCCAGCAGTCCCGACTCCACAGATACGCAGTATTTT
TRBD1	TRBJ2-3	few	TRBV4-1	CASSQAPGTANIDTQYF	TGCGCCAGCAGCCAAGCACCCGGGACAGCCAACATAGATACGCAGTATTTT
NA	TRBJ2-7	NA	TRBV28	CASSRVEQYF	TGTGCCAGCAGTCGCGTCGAGCAGTACTTC
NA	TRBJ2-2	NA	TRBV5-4	CASSWGGPTRVNTGELFF	TGTGCCAGCAGCTGGGGGGGGCCCACCAGGGTTAACACCGGGGAGCTGTTTTTT
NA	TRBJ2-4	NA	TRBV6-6	CASSGTAALAKNIQYF	TGTGCCAGCAGTGGAACAGCCGCCCTAGCCAAAAACATTCAGTACTTC
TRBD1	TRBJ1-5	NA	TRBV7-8	CASSLLGQGLQPQHF	TGTGCCAGCAGCTTATTGGGACAGGGTCTTCAGCCCCAGCATTTT
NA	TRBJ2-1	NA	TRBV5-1	CASSLGSSLNEQFF	TGCGCCAGCAGCTTGGGTTCTAGCCTCAATGAGCAGTTCTTC
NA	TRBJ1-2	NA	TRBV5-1	CAGSDTGTPNYGYTF	TGCGCCGGCAGCGACACAGGGACCCCTAACTATGGCTACACCTTC
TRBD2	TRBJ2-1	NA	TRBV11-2	CASSPRTSGTSEQFF	TGTGCCAGCAGCCCGAGGACTAGCGGTACAAGTGAGCAGTTCTTC
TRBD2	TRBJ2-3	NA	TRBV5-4	CASSLPTSGFTDTQYF	TGTGCCAGCAGCCTCCCGACTAGCGGGTTCACAGATACGCAGTATTTT
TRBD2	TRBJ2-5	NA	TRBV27	CASNNREVMEETQYF	TGTGCCAGCAATAATCGGGAGGTGATGGAAGAGACCCAGTACTTC
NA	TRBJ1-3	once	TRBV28	CASSLFRDGNTIYF	TGTGCCAGCAGTTTATTCAGGGATGGAAACACCATATATTTT
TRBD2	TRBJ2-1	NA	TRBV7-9	CASSLGKGLAGYNEQFF	TGTGCCAGCAGCTTAGGGAAAGGACTAGCGGGGTACAATGAGCAGTTCTTC
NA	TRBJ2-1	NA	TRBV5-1	CASSPGGGASSYNEQFF	TGCGCCAGCAGCCCCGGCGGGGGCGCGAGCTCCTACAATGAGCAGTTCTTC
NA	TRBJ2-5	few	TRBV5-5	CASSPAVARGGETQYF	TGTGCCAGCAGCCCGGCAGTAGCAAGGGGAGGAGAGACCCAGTACTTC
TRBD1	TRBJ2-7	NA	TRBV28	CASSFQGALRYEQYF	TGTGCCAGCAGTTTTCAGGGGGCACTTAGGTACGAGCAGTACTTC
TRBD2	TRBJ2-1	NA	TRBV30	CAWENKGLAGGLQFF	TGTGCCTGGGAAAATAAGGGACTAGCGGGAGGGCTTCAGTTCTTC
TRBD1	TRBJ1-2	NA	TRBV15	CATSEGGFSGINYGYTF	TGTGCCACCAGCGAAGGGGGCTTCTCGGGGATAAACTATGGCTACACCTTC
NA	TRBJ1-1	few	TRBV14	CASSQVRGTEAFF	TGTGCCAGCAGCCAAGTGCGGGGCACTGAAGCTTTCTTT
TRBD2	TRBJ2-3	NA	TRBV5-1	CASTGLAGSTDTQYF	TGCGCCAGCACCGGACTAGCGGGAAGCACAGATACGCAGTATTTT
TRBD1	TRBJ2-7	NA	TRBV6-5	CASSYLRGRTYEQYF	TGTGCCAGCAGTTACCTCAGGGGGCGGACCTACGAGCAGTACTTC
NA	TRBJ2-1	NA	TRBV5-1	CASSSGSGTNEQFF	TGCGCCAGCAGCTCGGGGTCCGGGACTAATGAGCAGTTCTTC
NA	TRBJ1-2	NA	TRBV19	CASSSQGSYGYTF	TGTGCCAGTAGTTCTCAGGGATCCTATGGCTACACCTTC
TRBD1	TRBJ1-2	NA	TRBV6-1	CASRKNTGGDYGYTF	TGTGCCAGCAGGAAAAACACAGGGGGGGACTATGGCTACACCTTC
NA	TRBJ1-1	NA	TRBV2	CASSDRGRGFF	TGTGCCAGCAGTGATAGGGGCCGAGGTTTCTTT
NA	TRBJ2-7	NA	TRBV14	CASSQRAGRPVATYEQYF	TGTGCCAGCAGCCAACGGGCAGGGAGGCCTGTAGCCACCTACGAGCAGTACTTC
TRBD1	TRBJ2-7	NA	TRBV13	CASSFIQGASYEQYF	TGTGCCAGCAGCTTCATTCAGGGGGCGTCCTACGAGCAGTACTTC
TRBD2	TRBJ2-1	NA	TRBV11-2	CASSSLSGGAYNEQFF	TGTGCCAGCAGCTCCCTCAGCGGGGGGGCCTACAATGAGCAGTTCTTC
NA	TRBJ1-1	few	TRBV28	CASSLIRTEAFF	TGTGCCAGCAGTTTAATCAGGACTGAAGCTTTCTTT
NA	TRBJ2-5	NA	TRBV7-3	CASSLNSQETQYF	TGTGCCAGCAGCTTAAACAGCCAAGAGACCCAGTACTTC
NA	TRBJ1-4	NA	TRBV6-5	CASSTRDTHEKLFF	TGTGCCAGCAGTACCCGGGACACCCATGAAAAACTGTTTTTT
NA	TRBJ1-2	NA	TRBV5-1	CASSLDPSPTYGYTF	TGCGCCAGTAGCTTGGACCCCTCACCTACCTATGGCTACACCTTC
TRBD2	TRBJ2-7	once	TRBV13	CASSASSGSTYEQYF	TGTGCCAGCAGCGCATCTAGCGGGAGTACGTACGAGCAGTACTTC
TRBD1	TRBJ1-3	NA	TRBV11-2	CASSTVTGGLGNTIYF	TGTGCCAGCAGCACCGTAACAGGGGGCCTCGGAAACACCATATATTTT
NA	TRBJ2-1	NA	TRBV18	CASSPAGVNEQFF	TGTGCCAGCTCACCGGCCGGGGTCAATGAGCAGTTCTTC
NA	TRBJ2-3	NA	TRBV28	CASSSPPRVSTDTQYF	TGTGCCAGCAGTTCACCGCCCAGGGTTAGCACAGATACGCAGTATTTT
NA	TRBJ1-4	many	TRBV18	CASSPRQGLGKLFF	TGTGCCAGCTCACCACGGCAGGGGCTGGGAAAACTGTTTTTT
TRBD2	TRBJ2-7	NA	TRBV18	CASSPRGTSGEDSYEQYF	TGTGCCAGCTCACCACGGGGGACTAGCGGGGAAGACTCCTACGAGCAGTACTTC
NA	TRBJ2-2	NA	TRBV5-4	CASRETEPGELFF	TGTGCCAGCAGGGAGACTGAGCCCGGGGAGCTGTTTTTT
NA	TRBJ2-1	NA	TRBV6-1	CASSAGINEQFF	TGTGCCAGCAGTGCAGGGATTAATGAGCAGTTCTTC
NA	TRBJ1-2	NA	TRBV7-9	CASSLAVNYGYTF	TGTGCCAGCAGCTTGGCAGTAAACTATGGCTACACCTTC
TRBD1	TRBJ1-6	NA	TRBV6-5	CASSPGGSYNSPLHF	TGTGCCAGCAGTCCAGGGGGATCCTATAATTCACCCCTCCACTTT
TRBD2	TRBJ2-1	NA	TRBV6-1	CASSEGPSGSTDEQFF	TGTGCCAGCAGTGAAGGTCCTAGCGGGAGTACGGATGAGCAGTTCTTC
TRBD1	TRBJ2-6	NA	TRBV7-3	CASSKQGFSGANVLTF	TGTGCCAGCAGCAAACAGGGGTTCTCTGGGGCCAACGTCCTGACTTTC
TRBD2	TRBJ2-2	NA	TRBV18	CASSPRLAGVGTGELFF	TGTGCCAGCTCACCACGACTAGCGGGAGTGGGCACCGGGGAGCTGTTTTTT